These T cell receptor beta chains were read from a single sample in a study of blood T cell repertoires in COVID-19. The method was immunoSEQ multiplex PCR; TCRdb's version includes in-frame clones alone and lacks a portion of them. The sample consists of a few hundred thousand clones, around 83% of them appearing once. The specimen was PBMCs or T cells enriched from blood (not recorded which). The source of these receptors is a middle-aged woman with acute COVID-19. The CDR3 runs from the conserved cysteine through the conserved F or W. Fields, in order: D gene, J gene, clone size, V gene, CDR3 protein, CDR3 DNA. The D gene is left open where the match is weak. Clone size is stated in some rows and not others, as once, few, many or a class when expanded.

>TRBD2|TRBJ2-1|few|TRBV7-9
CASSWRTSGYNEQFF
TGTGCCAGCAGCTGGCGAACTAGCGGCTACAATGAGCAGTTCTTC
>TRBD1|TRBJ1-6|.|TRBV19
CASSIGGQTGSPLHF
TGTGCCAGTAGTATAGGGGGACAGACGGGGTCACCCCTCCACTTT
>.|TRBJ2-3|.|TRBV7-2
CASSLASSHSTDTQYF
TGTGCCAGCAGCTTAGCGTCGAGTCATTCCACAGATACGCAGTATTTT
>TRBD1|TRBJ1-2|.|TRBV13
CASSPRQGNYGYTF
TGTGCCAGCAGCCCCCGACAGGGGAACTATGGCTACACCTTC
>.|TRBJ1-5|.|TRBV5-8
CASSLDRGYINQPQHF
TGTGCCAGCAGCTTGGACCGGGGTTATATCAATCAGCCCCAGCATTTT
>TRBD2|TRBJ2-1|few|TRBV5-1
CASSLLAGGGNEQFF
TGCGCCAGCAGCTTGTTAGCGGGAGGGGGTAATGAGCAGTTCTTC
>.|TRBJ1-5|few|TRBV30
CAWSRQGVQPQHF
TGTGCCTGGAGTCGGCAGGGCGTTCAGCCCCAGCATTTT
>TRBD1|TRBJ1-3|.|TRBV6-5
CASSVGQGNRNTIYF
TGTGCCAGCAGCGTTGGACAGGGTAACAGAAACACCATATATTTT
>TRBD1|TRBJ1-2|.|TRBV13
CASSLGTGDYGYTF
TGTGCCAGCAGCTTAGGGACAGGGGACTATGGCTACACCTTC
>TRBD1|TRBJ2-1|.|TRBV14
CASSRSGTVYNEQFF
TGTGCCAGCAGCCGCTCCGGGACAGTTTACAATGAGCAGTTCTTC
>TRBD2|TRBJ2-5|.|TRBV19
CASSHRVSGGRETQYF
TGTGCCAGTTCACACCGCGTCAGCGGGGGTAGAGAGACCCAGTACTTC
>.|TRBJ2-1|.|TRBV12-5
CASGLGGDEQFF
TGTGCTAGTGGTTTGGGGGGGGATGAGCAGTTCTTC
>TRBD2|TRBJ2-1|.|TRBV19
CASRGGGFYNEQFF
TGTGCCAGTCGCGGCGGGGGGTTCTACAATGAGCAGTTCTTC
>.|TRBJ1-6|.|TRBV27
CASSLDGRGSPLHF
TGTGCCAGCAGTTTAGACGGTAGGGGTTCACCCCTCCACTTT
>.|TRBJ2-7|.|TRBV5-1
CASSLAQGYEQYF
TGCGCCAGCAGCTTAGCCCAGGGCTACGAGCAGTACTTC
>.|TRBJ2-2|.|TRBV5-1
CASSLVSGNTGELFF
TGCGCCAGCAGCTTGGTATCGGGGAACACCGGGGAGCTGTTTTTT
>.|TRBJ2-3|few|TRBV7-3
CASRFGSTTDTQYF
TGTGCCAGCAGATTCGGTAGTACCACAGATACGCAGTATTTT
>TRBD2|TRBJ2-7|.|TRBV5-1
CASRVLAGSSYEQYF
TGCGCCAGCAGGGTTCTAGCGGGATCTTCCTACGAGCAGTACTTC
>.|TRBJ1-1|few|TRBV6-5
CASSYSSRRSTEAFF
TGTGCCAGCAGTTACTCGAGTAGGAGGTCCACTGAAGCTTTCTTT
>.|TRBJ2-3|.|TRBV7-2
CASSPDGGAKTDTQYF
TGTGCCAGCAGCCCTGACGGCGGGGCTAAGACAGATACGCAGTATTTT
>.|TRBJ1-4|.|TRBV6-5
CASSYSPGEKLFF
TGTGCCAGCAGTTACTCTCCAGGGGAAAAACTGTTTTTT
>.|TRBJ2-7|.|TRBV5-1
CASSLKWGPGEQYF
TGCGCCAGCAGCTTGAAATGGGGGCCCGGCGAGCAGTACTTC
>.|TRBJ1-3|.|TRBV6-5
CASSYSRFGSGNTIYF
TGTGCCAGCAGTTACTCGAGGTTTGGGTCAGGAAACACCATATATTTT
>.|TRBJ2-7|.|TRBV27
CASSSRTSTLIQYF
TGTGCCAGCAGTTCCAGGACTTCGACGTTAATTCAGTACTTC
>TRBD2|TRBJ2-7|once|TRBV27
CASSLTSASSYEQYF
TGTGCCAGCAGTTTAACTAGCGCGAGCTCCTACGAGCAGTACTTC
>.|TRBJ2-7|.|TRBV6-2/TRBV6-3
CASSYTTGRSSYEQYF
TGTGCCAGCAGTTACACCACCGGTAGGAGCTCCTACGAGCAGTACTTC
>.|TRBJ1-5|.|TRBV4-1
CASSQIFQYQPQHF
TGCGCCAGCAGCCAAATTTTCCAGTATCAGCCCCAGCATTTT
>TRBD2|TRBJ2-1|.|TRBV5-4
CASSFGSGSFEQFF
TGTGCCAGCAGCTTCGGTAGCGGGAGTTTTGAGCAGTTCTTC
>.|TRBJ1-3|once|TRBV27
CASSHGTSNTIYF
TGTGCCAGCAGTCACGGGACATCAAACACCATATATTTT
>.|TRBJ2-1|.|TRBV7-2
CASSLGPGGLYNEQFF
TGTGCCAGCAGCTTAGGACCGGGGGGCCTGTACAATGAGCAGTTCTTC
>TRBD1|TRBJ1-4|.|TRBV19
CASSIVGQVGEKLFF
TGTGCCAGTAGTATTGTGGGACAGGTGGGCGAAAAACTGTTTTTT
>TRBD1|TRBJ1-4|.|TRBV20-1
CSAWDREKLFF
TGCAGTGCTTGGGACAGAGAAAAACTGTTTTTT